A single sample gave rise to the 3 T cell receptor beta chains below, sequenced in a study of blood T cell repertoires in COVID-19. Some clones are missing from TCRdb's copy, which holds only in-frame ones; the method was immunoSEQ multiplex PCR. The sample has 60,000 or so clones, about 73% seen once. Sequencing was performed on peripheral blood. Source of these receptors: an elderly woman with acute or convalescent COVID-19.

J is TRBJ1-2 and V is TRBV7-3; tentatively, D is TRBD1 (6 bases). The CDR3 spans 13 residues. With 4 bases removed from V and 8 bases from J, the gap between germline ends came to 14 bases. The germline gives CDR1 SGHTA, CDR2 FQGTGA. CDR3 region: CASSSGGGGGYTF. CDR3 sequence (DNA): TGTGCCAGCAGCTCGGGGGGGGGCGGGGGCTACACCTTC. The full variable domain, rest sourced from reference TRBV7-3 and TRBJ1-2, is GAGVSQTPSNKVTEKGKYVELRCDPISGHTALYWYRQSLGQGPEFLIYFQGTGAADDSGLPNDRFFAVRPEGSVSTLKIQRTERGDSAVYLCASSSGGGGGYTFGSGTRLTVV.

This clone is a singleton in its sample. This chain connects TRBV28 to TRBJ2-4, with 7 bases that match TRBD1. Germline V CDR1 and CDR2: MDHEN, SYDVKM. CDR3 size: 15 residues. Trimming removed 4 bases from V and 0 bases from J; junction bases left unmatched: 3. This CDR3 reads CASSSAGGAKNIQYF. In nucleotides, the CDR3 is TGTGCCAGCAGTTCGGCAGGGGGAGCCAAAAACATTCAGTACTTC. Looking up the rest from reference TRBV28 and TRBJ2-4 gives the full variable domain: DVKVTQSSRYLVKRTGEKVFLECVQDMDHENMFWYRQDPGLGLRLIYFSYDVKMKEKGDIPEGYSVSREKKERFSLILESASTNQTSMYLCASSSAGGAKNIQYFGAGTRLSVL.

DNA for the CDR3: TGTGCCACCAGCCTCGACGGGGGGAGAGAGACCCAGTACTTC. Its translation: CATSLDGGRETQYF. J is TRBJ2-5 and V is TRBV15; 7 nucleotides match TRBD2. V lost 5 bases and J lost 4; bases outside the gene matches: 7. CDR1 and CDR2 from the germline V gene are LNHNV and YYDKDF (reference sequence). The CDR3 is 14 amino acids.